Listed here are 20 T cell receptor beta chains from one sample, sequenced in a study of blood T cell repertoires in COVID-19. Assay: immunoSEQ multiplex PCR; the TCRdb copy retains only in-frame clones and omits some. The sample has 300,000 to 350,000 clones; roughly nine tenths are singletons. The specimen was PBMCs or T cells enriched from blood (not recorded which). The receptor source for this set is a woman aged 25 to 39 who had recovered from COVID-19.

This clone was picked up one time. This sequence joins TRBV12-3 or TRBV12-4 and TRBJ1-1, with 7 bases fitting TRBD1. The ends lost 5 bases at V and 1 base at J; junction bases unmatched: 1. The CDR3 loop spans 13 amino acids. The CDR3 DNA is TGTGCCAGCAGTGACAGGGCGAACACTGAAGCTTTCTTT. Its translation: CASSDRANTEAFF.

This chain connects TRBV6-1 to TRBJ1-1; D possibly corresponds to TRBD1 (5 bases). This CDR3 spans 14 amino acids. CDR1 MNHNS and CDR2 SASEGT come from the germline V gene. V dropped 0 bases and J dropped 3 bases, with 8 bases sitting between them. For the CDR3, the DNA is TGTGCCAGCAGTGAAGCAGAAGGGGACACTGAAGCTTTCTTT. Its protein is CASSEAEGDTEAFF.

J is TRBJ1-6 and V is TRBV7-2; unclear D gene. CDR1 and CDR2 (germline): SGHTA, FQGNSA. Trimming pared 5 bases from V and 6 bases from J, leaving 14 bases between. The CDR3 has 15 amino acids. The CDR3 reads CASSPRPGSNSPLHF. The CDR3 bases are TGTGCCAGCAGCCCCCGCCCGGGTAGTAATTCACCCCTCCACTTT. Full variable domain (outside the CDR3, taken from reference TRBV7-2 and TRBJ1-6): GAGVSQSPSNKVTEKGKDVELRCDPISGHTALYWYRQSLGQGLEFLIYFQGNSAPDKSGLPSDRFSAERTGGSVSTLTIQRTQQEDSAVYLCASSPRPGSNSPLHFGNGTRLTVT.

This clone turned up a few times. Other DNA sequences of this sample code for an identical CDR3. The rearrangement joins TRBV19 to TRBJ1-2, with D uncertain. In germline, CDR1 is LNHDA, CDR2 SQIVND (reference sequence). V was shortened by 3 bases and J by 6 bases, with 11 bases between the two germline ends. The CDR3 contains 13 residues. The CDR3 DNA reads as TGTGCCAGTAGTATCCCACCGAGTGATGGCTACACCTTC. This translates into CASSIPPSDGYTF. The full variable domain, its missing parts supplied by reference TRBV19 and TRBJ1-2, is DGGITQSPKYLFRKEGQNVTLSCEQNLNHDAMYWYRQDPGQGLRLIYYSQIVNDFQKGDIAEGYSVSREKKESFPLTVTSAQKNPTAFYLCASSIPPSDGYTFGSGTRLTVV.

The sample holds a few counts of this clone. Written as DNA, the CDR3 is TGTGCCAGCAGCTTAGACGGCGGGCGGGGGGAGCAGTACTTC. Translating gives CASSLDGGRGEQYF. This chain joins TRBV7-9 and TRBJ2-7, with 7 bases aligning to TRBD2. V shed 1 base, J shed 7 bases, and the junction held 7 bases outside the gene matches. CDR3 size: 14 residues. Germline V gene sequence: CDR1 SEHNR, CDR2 FQNEAQ (reference sequence).

This clone was counted only a few times. The CDR3 DNA reads as TGTGCCAGCAGCTTGGTGGACTACACCGGGGAGCTGTTTTTT. Amino acid sequence: CASSLVDYTGELFF. The rearrangement links TRBV5-4 to TRBJ2-2; tentative D call: TRBD2 (5 bases). Trimming shortened V by 0 bases and J by 3 bases, and 6 bases separated the two germline ends. CDR1 is SGHNT and CDR2 is YYREEE in the germline V gene (reference sequence). This CDR3 is 14 amino acids long.

The chain links TRBV5-1 to TRBJ2-1; 10 nucleotides align to TRBD2. Unmatched junction bases numbered 8, after V lost 4 bases and J lost 4 bases. The CDR3 is made up of 16 amino acids. Germline V gives CDR1 SGHRS, CDR2 YFSETQ. The CDR3 reads CASSGTGTSVYNEQFF. CDR3 nucleotide sequence: TGCGCCAGCAGCGGAACCGGGACTAGCGTTTACAATGAGCAGTTCTTC.

The chain employs TRBV7-8 and TRBJ1-1, with D perhaps matching TRBD1 (5 bases). CDR3 length: 16 amino acids. Germline V gene lookup returns CDR1 SGHVS and CDR2 FQNEAQ. The V gene lost 5 bases and the J gene lost 0 bases, with 16 bases spanning the gap. The CDR3 region is CASSMRTRAMNTEAFF. The CDR3 DNA sequence: TGTGCCAGCAGCATGCGGACCAGGGCCATGAACACTGAAGCTTTCTTT. Full variable domain (remainder filled in from reference TRBV7-8 and TRBJ1-1): GAGVSQSPRYKVAKRGQDVALRCDPISGHVSLFWYQQALGQGPEFLTYFQNEAQLDKSGLPSDRFFAERPEGSVSTLKIQRTQQEDSAVYLCASSMRTRAMNTEAFFGQGTRLTVV.

The chain carries TRBV19 and TRBJ1-3; D ambiguous. V lost 5 bases to trimming and J lost 0 bases, with 11 bases between them. CDR3 length: 15 amino acids. Germline CDR1 reads LNHDA; CDR2 reads SQIVND (reference sequence). The CDR3 loop is CASSVERLSGNTIYF. For the CDR3, the DNA is TGTGCCAGTAGTGTGGAGAGACTCTCTGGAAACACCATATATTTT. The whole variable domain, remainder taken from reference TRBV19 and TRBJ1-3, is DGGITQSPKYLFRKEGQNVTLSCEQNLNHDAMYWYRQDPGQGLRLIYYSQIVNDFQKGDIAEGYSVSREKKESFPLTVTSAQKNPTAFYLCASSVERLSGNTIYFGEGSWLTVV.

This clone was counted once. This chain joins TRBV20-1 and TRBJ2-3; D not resolved. Deletions cut 8 bases from V and 4 bases from J, with 10 bases between. Germline assignment: CDR1 DFQATT and CDR2 SNEGSKA (reference sequence). The CDR3 length is 11 residues. DNA of the CDR3: TGCAGTACGAGCCGGGCAGATACGCAGTATTTT. This translates into CSTSRADTQYF.

This clone was found a few times. The rearrangement joins TRBV4-3 to TRBJ1-2; no definite D call. V lost 4 bases and J 2 bases, leaving 11 bases between the germline ends. CDR3 length equals 14 residues. Germline loops: CDR1 LGHNA, CDR2 YSLEER. CDR3 protein: CASSRGFPNYGYTF. Written as DNA, the CDR3 is TGCGCCAGCAGCCGAGGATTTCCAAACTATGGCTACACCTTC.

This clone appeared once. This chain's CDR3 is CASSLAGAPNTGELFF. DNA for the CDR3: TGCGCCAGCAGCTTGGCAGGGGCCCCGAACACCGGGGAGCTGTTTTTT. The chain carries TRBV5-1 and TRBJ2-2; tentative D call: TRBD1 (6 bases). The V gene's germline CDR1 is SGHRS and CDR2 YFSETQ. V gave up 0 bases and J gave up 0 bases, with 9 bases separating them. The CDR3 covers 16 residues. Combining the CDR3 with reference TRBV5-1 and TRBJ2-2 gives the whole variable domain KAGVTQTPRYLIKTRGQQVTLSCSPISGHRSVSWYQQTPGQGLQFLFEYFSETQRNKGNFPGRFSGRQFSNSRSEMNVSTLELGDSALYLCASSLAGAPNTGELFFGEGSRLTVL.

CDR3 sequence: CASSFGTQIYGYTF. In DNA form, the CDR3 reads TGTGCCAGCAGTTTTGGCACCCAGATCTATGGCTACACCTTC. This chain uses TRBV28 with TRBJ1-2, with D hard to call. Trimming removed 3 bases at V and 4 bases at J, with 12 bases between. The CDR3 extends over 14 amino acids. CDR1 is MDHEN, CDR2 SYDVKM, per germline.

The chain links TRBV27 to TRBJ2-2, with D uncertain. The length of the CDR3 is 13 residues. V was clipped by 6 bases and J by 0 bases, with 5 bases between them. CDR1 and CDR2 (germline): MNHEY, SMNVEV (reference sequence). The CDR3 bases are TGTGCCAGCAGATCTACGAACACCGGGGAGCTGTTTTTT. Translated: CASRSTNTGELFF.

CDR3 in DNA: TGTGCCAGCAGCCCAACTATGTTAGCGGGAGGGATTGAGAATGAGCAGTTCTTC. Its protein product is CASSPTMLAGGIENEQFF. The gene calls are TRBV5-6 and TRBJ2-1, with 11 bases lining up with TRBD2. The V gene end was trimmed by 4 bases and the J gene end by 7 bases; junction bases not matched to a gene: 16. CDR1 is SGHDT and CDR2 is YYEEEE in the germline V gene. The CDR3 covers 18 residues.

The rearrangement uses TRBV7-9 and TRBJ1-3; D remains ambiguous. V gave up 1 base and J gave up 9 bases, with 16 bases separating them. CDR1 is SEHNR, CDR2 FQNEAQ, per germline (reference sequence). CDR3 length: 15 amino acids. Written as DNA, the CDR3 is TGTGCCAGCAGCTTAGATCCGGACTTCGGTGGCACCATATATTTT. Translation gives CASSLDPDFGGTIYF.

The chain combines TRBV7-9 with TRBJ1-2, with 11 positions matching TRBD1. The CDR3 covers 17 residues. With V trimmed by 5 bases and J by 4 bases, 12 bases remained unmatched. CDR1 is SEHNR, CDR2 FQNEAQ, per germline (reference sequence). The CDR3 protein is CASSTRTGGAVSYGYTF. CDR3 DNA: TGTGCCAGCAGCACAAGGACAGGGGGCGCAGTCTCCTATGGCTACACCTTC.

The V and J genes are TRBV4-1 and TRBJ2-1, with 9 bases aligning to TRBD2. V was clipped by 5 bases and J by 0 bases; unmatched bases: 5. CDR3 length: 16 residues. Germline-derived CDR1 and CDR2 are MGHRA and YSYEKL. The CDR3 loop reads CASSSLSGSSYNEQFF. CDR3 coding DNA: TGCGCCAGCAGCTCACTTAGCGGGAGCTCCTACAATGAGCAGTTCTTC.

The chain uses TRBV28 and TRBJ1-2; D gene unclear. The CDR3 loop spans 13 amino acids. Germline loops: CDR1 MDHEN, CDR2 SYDVKM. Between the trimmed V and J ends, which lost 3 bases and 3 bases, there was a span of 8 bases. The CDR3 loop reads CASSLPGDYGYTF. CDR3 bases: TGTGCCAGCAGTTTGCCGGGAGACTATGGCTACACCTTC.

This chain connects TRBV5-4 to TRBJ1-1; no clear D. The CDR3 loop spans 13 amino acids. V was clipped by 3 bases and J by 7 bases, with 13 bases between them. The germline V gene has CDR1 SGHNT and CDR2 YYREEE (reference sequence). CDR3: CASSYRTDNEAFF. The DNA of the CDR3 is TGTGCCAGCAGCTACCGCACAGATAATGAAGCTTTCTTT.